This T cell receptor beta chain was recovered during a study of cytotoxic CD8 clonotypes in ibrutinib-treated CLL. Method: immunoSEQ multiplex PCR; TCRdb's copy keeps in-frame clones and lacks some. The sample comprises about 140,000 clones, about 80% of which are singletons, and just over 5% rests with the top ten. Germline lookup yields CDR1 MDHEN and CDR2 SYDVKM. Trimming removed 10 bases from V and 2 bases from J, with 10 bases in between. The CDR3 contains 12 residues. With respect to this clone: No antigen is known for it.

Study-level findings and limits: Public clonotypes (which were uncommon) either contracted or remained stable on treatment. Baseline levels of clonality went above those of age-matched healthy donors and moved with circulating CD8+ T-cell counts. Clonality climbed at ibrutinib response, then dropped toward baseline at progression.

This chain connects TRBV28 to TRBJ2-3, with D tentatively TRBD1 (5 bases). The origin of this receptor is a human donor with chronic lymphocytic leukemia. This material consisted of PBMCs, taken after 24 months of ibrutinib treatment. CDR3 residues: CAIRVSTDTQYF. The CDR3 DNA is TGTGCCATCAGGGTTTCCACAGATACGCAGTATTTT.